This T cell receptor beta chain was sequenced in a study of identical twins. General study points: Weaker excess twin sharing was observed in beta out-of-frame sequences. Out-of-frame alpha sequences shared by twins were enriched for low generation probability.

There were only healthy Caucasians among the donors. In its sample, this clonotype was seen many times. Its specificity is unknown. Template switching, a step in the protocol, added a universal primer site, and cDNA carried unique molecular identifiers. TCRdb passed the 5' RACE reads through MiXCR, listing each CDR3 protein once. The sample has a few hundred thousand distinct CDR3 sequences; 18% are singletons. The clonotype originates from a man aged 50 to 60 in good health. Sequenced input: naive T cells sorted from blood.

This CDR3 reads CSADDREPDTQYF. Written as DNA, the CDR3 is TGCAGTGCTGATGACAGGGAACCAGATACGCAGTATTTT. V usage is TRBV20-1 and J usage is TRBJ2-3; 7 nucleotides agree with TRBD1. After removal of 5 bases from V and 4 bases from J, the junction contained 6 bases not matched to a gene. Germline V gene data show CDR1 as DFQATT and CDR2 as SNEGSKA (reference sequence). This CDR3 is built from 13 residues.